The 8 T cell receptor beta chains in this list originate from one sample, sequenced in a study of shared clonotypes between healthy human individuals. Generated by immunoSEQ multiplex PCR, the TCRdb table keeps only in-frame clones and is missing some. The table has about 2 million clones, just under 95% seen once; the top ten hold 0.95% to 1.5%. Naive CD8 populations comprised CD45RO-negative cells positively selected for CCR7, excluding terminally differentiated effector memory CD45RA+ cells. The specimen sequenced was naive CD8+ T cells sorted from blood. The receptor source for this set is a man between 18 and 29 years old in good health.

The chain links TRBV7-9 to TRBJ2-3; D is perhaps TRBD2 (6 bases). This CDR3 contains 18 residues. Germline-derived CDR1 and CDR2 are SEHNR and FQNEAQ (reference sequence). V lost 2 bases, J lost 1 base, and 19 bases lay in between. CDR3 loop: CASSLLDPGTQRTDTQYF. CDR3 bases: TGTGCCAGCAGCTTACTCGACCCCGGGACTCAGCGCACAGATACGCAGTATTTT.

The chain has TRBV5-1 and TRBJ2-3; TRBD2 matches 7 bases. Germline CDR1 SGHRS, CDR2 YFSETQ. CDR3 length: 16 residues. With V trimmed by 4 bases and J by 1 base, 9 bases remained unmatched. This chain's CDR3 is CASSRAWGGGTDTQYF. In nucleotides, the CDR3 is TGCGCCAGCAGCAGAGCATGGGGGGGTGGCACAGATACGCAGTATTTT.

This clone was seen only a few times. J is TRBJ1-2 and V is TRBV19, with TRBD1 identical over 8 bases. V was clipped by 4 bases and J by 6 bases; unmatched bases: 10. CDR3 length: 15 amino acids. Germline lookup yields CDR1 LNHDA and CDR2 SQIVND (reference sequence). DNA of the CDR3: TGTGCCAGTAGTACAGAGACAGGGGATGTAAATGGCTACACCTTC. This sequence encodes CASSTETGDVNGYTF.

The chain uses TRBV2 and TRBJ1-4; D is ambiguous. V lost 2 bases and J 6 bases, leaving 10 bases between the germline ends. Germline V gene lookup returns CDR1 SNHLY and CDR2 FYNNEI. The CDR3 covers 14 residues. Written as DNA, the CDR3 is TGTGCCAGCAGTGAACCTGGGGTCGATGAAAAACTGTTTTTT. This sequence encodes CASSEPGVDEKLFF.

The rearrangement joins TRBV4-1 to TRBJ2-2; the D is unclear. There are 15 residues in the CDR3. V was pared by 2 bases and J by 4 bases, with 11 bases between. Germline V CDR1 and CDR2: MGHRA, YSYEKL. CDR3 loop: CASSQRDSSTGELFF. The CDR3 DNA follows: TGCGCCAGCAGCCAAAGGGATAGCAGCACCGGGGAGCTGTTTTTT.

CDR3 in amino acids: CASSQVKDSGDIQYF. The CDR3 DNA reads as TGCGCCAGCAGCCAAGTAAAGGATTCGGGGGACATTCAGTACTTC. V is TRBV4-1 and J is TRBJ2-4, with a tentative D call TRBD2 (6 bases). This CDR3 spans 15 amino acids. The V end lost 1 base, the J end lost 8 bases, and 15 bases lay between the germline ends. Germline loops: CDR1 MGHRA, CDR2 YSYEKL.

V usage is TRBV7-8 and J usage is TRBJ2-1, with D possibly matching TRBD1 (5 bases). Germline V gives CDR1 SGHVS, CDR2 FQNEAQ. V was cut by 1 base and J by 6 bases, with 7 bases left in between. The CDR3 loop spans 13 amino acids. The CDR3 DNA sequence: TGTGCCAGCAGCTTAGGCCAGGGCAATGAGCAGTTCTTC. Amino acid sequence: CASSLGQGNEQFF.

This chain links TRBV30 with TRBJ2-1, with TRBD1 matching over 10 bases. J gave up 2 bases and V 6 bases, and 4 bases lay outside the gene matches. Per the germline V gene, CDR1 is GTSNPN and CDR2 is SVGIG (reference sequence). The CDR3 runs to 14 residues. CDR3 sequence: CACTGTGAYNEQFF. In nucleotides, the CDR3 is TGTGCCTGCACCGGGACAGGGGCCTACAATGAGCAGTTCTTC.